This TCR beta chain appears in the sequencing data of a study of blood T cell repertoires in COVID-19. The repertoire was sequenced with immunoSEQ multiplex PCR; TCRdb's copy has only in-frame clones and lacks some. This repertoire shows 250,000 to 350,000 clones, 70% to 90% found once; its top ten account for approximately 6.5%. In germline, CDR1 is MDHEN, CDR2 SYDVKM. The V and J ends lost 4 bases and 7 bases respectively, with 13 bases between them. This CDR3 has 13 amino acids. The sample taken for sequencing was peripheral blood. This clonotype was sampled from a man between 18 and 35 years old who had recovered from COVID-19. The chain uses TRBV28 and TRBJ1-2; unclear D gene. The CDR3 nucleotides are TGTGCCAGCAGTTCTCCGGGGTGGAGTGGCTACACCTTC. Translated: CASSSPGWSGYTF.